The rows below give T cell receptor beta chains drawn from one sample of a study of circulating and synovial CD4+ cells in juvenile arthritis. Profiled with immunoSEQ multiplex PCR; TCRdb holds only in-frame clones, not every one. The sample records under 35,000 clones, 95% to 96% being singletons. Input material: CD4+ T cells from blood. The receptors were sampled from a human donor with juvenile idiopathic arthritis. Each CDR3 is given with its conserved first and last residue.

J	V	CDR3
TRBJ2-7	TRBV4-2	CASSQEFTSGYEQYF
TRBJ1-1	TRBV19	CASSIDGFERSNTEAFF
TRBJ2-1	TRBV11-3	CASSKGAGGEDEQFF
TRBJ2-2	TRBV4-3	CASSPQPSGGTYTGELFF
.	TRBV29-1	CSVSGTPTGVYEQYF
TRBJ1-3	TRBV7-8	CASSFIGVFHQKTSGGNTIYF
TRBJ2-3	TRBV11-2	CASSLTGRADTQYF
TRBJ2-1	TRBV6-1	CASSGGTSTNNEQFF
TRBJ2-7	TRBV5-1	CASSVYPGTLLWVF
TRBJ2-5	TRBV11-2	CASSLTLEGFGTQYF
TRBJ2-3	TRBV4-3	CASSQDRPDRGLSQYF
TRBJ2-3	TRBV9	CASSVARGGPDTQYF
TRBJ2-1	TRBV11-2	CASSQIYPRGNSYNEQFF
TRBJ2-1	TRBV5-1	CASSTLAGAGNEQFF
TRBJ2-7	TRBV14	CASSPFQGSYEQYF
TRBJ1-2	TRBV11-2	CASSSSGSYGYTF
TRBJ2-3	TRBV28	CASSLGGAEADTQYF
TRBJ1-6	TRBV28	CASSLDRYSPLHF
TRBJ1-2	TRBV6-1	CASSSLGAWEYGYTF
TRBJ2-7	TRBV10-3	CATRQGARYEQYF
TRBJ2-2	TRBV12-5	CASALQLAGGTGELFF
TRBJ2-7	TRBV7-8	CASSPTGTRSYEQYF
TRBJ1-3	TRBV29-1	CSVLTRAQNTIYF
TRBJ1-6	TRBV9	CASSVVPGNNSPLHF
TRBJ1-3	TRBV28	CASSPSWRGGGSGNTIYF
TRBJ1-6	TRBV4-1	CASRQGPYFPYNSPLHF
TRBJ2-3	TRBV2	CASLRGLSTDTQYF
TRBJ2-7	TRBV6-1	CASSANRAEQYF
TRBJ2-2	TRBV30	CAWSVRGTGELFF
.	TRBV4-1	CASSQESVNRASYEQYF
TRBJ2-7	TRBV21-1	CASSKGAWGRTYEQYF
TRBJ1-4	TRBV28	CASSPREKLFF
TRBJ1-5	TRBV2	CASSDQGTGNQPQHF
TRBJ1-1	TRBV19	CASSIWDILTGDTEAFF
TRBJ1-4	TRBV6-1	CALLQPGQGEEKLFF
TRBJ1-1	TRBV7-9	CASSSGQGETEAFF
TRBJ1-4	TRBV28	CASSLSGGRGHEKLFF
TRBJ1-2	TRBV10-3	CATLGGRGGYTF
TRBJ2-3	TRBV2	CASSLDRRLTDTQYF
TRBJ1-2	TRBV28	CATHYPSGGGYGYTF
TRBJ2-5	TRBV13	CASSLVAGSGLETQYF
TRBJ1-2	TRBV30	CAREGANYGYTF
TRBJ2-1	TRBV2	CAISRGGNVNEQFF
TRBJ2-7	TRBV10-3	CATNRGGLSYEQYF